Below are 3 T cell receptor beta chains sequenced from a single sample in a study of T-cell reconstitution after alpha-beta-depleted transplantation in children. It was with unique molecular identifiers that the TCRbeta library was prepared. TCRdb reprocessed the PCR reads via MiXCR and lists one record per CDR3 protein. The data show 400,000 to 500,000 distinct CDR3 sequences, with about a tenth seen just once and nearly 5.5% held by the top ten. Sequenced here: PBMCs from the stem cell graft donor, sampled from the stem cell graft. All receptors come from a human donor who donated a stem cell graft to a child with acute myeloid leukemia.

The sample holds a few counts of this clonotype. The V gene is TRBV11-2, the J gene TRBJ2-1, with 10 bases lining up with TRBD2. This CDR3 has 19 amino acids. CDR1 and CDR2 from the germline V gene are SGHAT and FQNNGV. With V trimmed by 1 base and J by 3 bases, 12 bases remained unmatched. The CDR3 bases are TGTGCCAGCAGCTTAGTATTTTCTAGCGGGAGTGGCGTCTACAATGAGCAGTTCTTC. Its translation is CASSLVFSSGSGVYNEQFF.

This clonotype was counted ten times or more. CDR3: CASTPLGGAPRSYGYTF. CDR3 coding DNA: TGTGCCAGCACTCCACTAGGGGGTGCACCACGGTCCTATGGCTACACCTTC. The rearrangement joins TRBV7-2 to TRBJ1-2; TRBD1 is a possible D gene (6 bases). Germline V CDR1 and CDR2: SGHTA, FQGNSA. Trimming took off 7 bases at V and 4 bases at J, with 25 bases between the two ends. The CDR3 loop spans 17 amino acids.

This clonotype was counted at least ten times. The chain is built from TRBV29-1 and TRBJ2-5, with D perhaps matching TRBD1 (7 bases). Trimming took 4 bases from V and 1 from J, leaving 10 bases between them. Germline V CDR1 and CDR2: SQVTM, ANQGSEA. The CDR3 loop spans 13 amino acids. CDR3 loop: CSVGRDSQETQYF. CDR3 in DNA: TGCAGCGTTGGGCGGGACAGCCAAGAGACCCAGTACTTC. Combining the CDR3 with reference TRBV29-1 and TRBJ2-5 gives the whole variable domain SAVISQKPSRDICQRGTSLTIQCQVDSQVTMMFWYRQQPGQSLTLIATANQGSEATYESGFVIDKFPISRPNLTFSTLTVSNMSPEDSSIYLCSVGRDSQETQYFGPGTRLLVL.